Below, one TCR beta chain is given with its context. The antigen is undetermined. TCRdb's copy holds only in-frame clones and misses some; the assay was immunoSEQ multiplex PCR. The profile shows about 45,000 clones, 60% to 80% of them singletons. The data stem from a study of radiotherapy plus CTLA-4 blockade in lung cancer. Study information: Disease control was seen in approximately 29% of patients, objective responses in around 17%.

Study-level results: The best predictor of response was reported to be early blood T cell clone dynamics, with interferon-beta. Peripheral blood showed expansion of tumor-derived TCR clones after radiotherapy and ipilimumab.

Germline-derived CDR1 and CDR2 are SGHNT and YYREEE (reference sequence). Trimming stripped 4 bases from V and 4 bases from J, with 23 bases between. The length of the CDR3 is 18 residues. Lung cancer patients with chemo-refractory metastatic non-small-cell disease were given focal radiation plus CTLA-4 blockade with ipilimumab. The sequencing used peripheral blood, collected from a patient treated with radiotherapy plus ipilimumab. This chain links TRBV5-4 with TRBJ2-2, with D possibly called TRBD1 or TRBD2 (6 bases each). The sequence was obtained from a human donor with non-small cell lung cancer who had stable disease on radiotherapy plus ipilimumab. The CDR3 bases are TGTGCCAGCAGCCCGGGGGATAGTGGACAGAGGAGCACCGGGGAGCTGTTTTTT. Its protein is CASSPGDSGQRSTGELFF.